This note documents a single TCR beta chain sequence. The antigen remains unidentified. The sample is drawn from a study of B cell selection in AIRE deficiency. The CDR3 length is 13 residues. The V end lost 6 bases, the J end lost 0 bases, and 6 bases lay between the germline ends. CDR1 and CDR2 (germline): LGHNT, FRNRAP. Source study methods: Pooled conventional T cells gave approximately 1x10^5 patient and approximately 1.3x10^5 donor TCRbeta sequences. The protocol was immunoSEQ multiplex PCR, while the TCRdb copy is restricted to in-frame clones and leaves out a portion. The V and J calls and the clone size are those of that table, but D and trimming were determined from the DNA. The sample carries some 25,000 clones, approximately 97% recorded once. Sorting defined conventional CD4 T cells as CD4+CD127+. Study-wide results and limits: Patient Tconv cells held around a third of Treg sequences shared by healthy donors. Shared Treg sequences had shorter CDR3s, biased toward rearrangements with few non-templated insertions. Of more than 3,000 shared Treg TCRbeta sequences, over 30% were healthy-only, 7.5% to 10% patient-only.

V is TRBV12-5 and J is TRBJ2-1, with D hard to call. Sequencing was done on a sample of conventional CD4+ T cells sorted from PBMCs. The sequence came from a human donor with AIRE deficiency. Written as DNA, the CDR3 is TGTGCTAGTGGCTCTAGCTCCTACAATGAGCAGTTCTTC. Translating gives CASGSSSYNEQFF. The whole variable domain, remainder taken from reference TRBV12-5 and TRBJ2-1, is DARVTQTPRHKVTEMGQEVTMRCQPILGHNTVFWYRQTMMQGLELLAYFRNRAPLDDSGMPKDRFSAEMPDATLATLKIQPSEPRDSAVYFCASGSSSYNEQFFGPGTRLTVL.